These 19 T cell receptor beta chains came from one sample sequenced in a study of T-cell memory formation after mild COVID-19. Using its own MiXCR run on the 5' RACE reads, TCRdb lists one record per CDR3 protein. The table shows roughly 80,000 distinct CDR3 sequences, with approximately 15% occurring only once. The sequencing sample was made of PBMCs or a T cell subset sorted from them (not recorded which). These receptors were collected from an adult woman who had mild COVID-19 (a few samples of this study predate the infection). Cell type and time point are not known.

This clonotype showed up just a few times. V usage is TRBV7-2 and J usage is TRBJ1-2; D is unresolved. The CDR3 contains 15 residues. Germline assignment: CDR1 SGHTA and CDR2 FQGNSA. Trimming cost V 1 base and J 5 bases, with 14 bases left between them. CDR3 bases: TGTGCCAGCAGCTTAGTTTACTCCGAGGGATATGGCTACACCTTC. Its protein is CASSLVYSEGYGYTF.

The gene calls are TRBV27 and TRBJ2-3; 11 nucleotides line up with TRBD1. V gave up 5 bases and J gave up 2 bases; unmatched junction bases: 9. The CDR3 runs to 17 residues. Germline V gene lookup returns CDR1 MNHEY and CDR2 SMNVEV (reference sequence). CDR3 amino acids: CASSGTGGSLLTDTQYF. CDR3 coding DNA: TGTGCCAGCAGTGGGACAGGGGGTTCTTTACTCACAGATACGCAGTATTTT.

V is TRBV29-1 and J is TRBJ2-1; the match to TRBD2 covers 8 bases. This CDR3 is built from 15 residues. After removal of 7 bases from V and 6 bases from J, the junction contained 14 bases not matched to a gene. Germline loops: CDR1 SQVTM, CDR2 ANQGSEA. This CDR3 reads CSAYRPGRGANEQFF. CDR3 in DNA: TGCAGCGCCTATCGTCCCGGGAGGGGGGCCAATGAGCAGTTCTTC.

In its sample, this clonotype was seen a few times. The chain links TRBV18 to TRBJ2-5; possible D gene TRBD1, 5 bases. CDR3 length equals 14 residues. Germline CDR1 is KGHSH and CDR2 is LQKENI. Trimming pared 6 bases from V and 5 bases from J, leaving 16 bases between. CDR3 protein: CASSETEPRETQYF. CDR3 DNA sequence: TGTGCCAGCTCGGAGACAGAGCCCCGGGAGACCCAGTACTTC. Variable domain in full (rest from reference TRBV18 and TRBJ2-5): NAGVMQNPRHLVRRRGQEARLRCSPMKGHSHVYWYRQLPEEGLKFMVYLQKENIIDESGMPKERFSAEFPKEGPSILRIQQVVRGDSAAYFCASSETEPRETQYFGPGTRLLVL.

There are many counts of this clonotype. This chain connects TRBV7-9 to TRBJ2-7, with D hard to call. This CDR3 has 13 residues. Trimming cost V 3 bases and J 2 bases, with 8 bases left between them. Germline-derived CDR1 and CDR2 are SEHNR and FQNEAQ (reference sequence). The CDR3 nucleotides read TGTGCCAGCAGCTTCGACAACGCCTACGAGCAGTACTTC. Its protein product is CASSFDNAYEQYF.

CDR3 loop: CASRPDRAEQYF. The CDR3 coding sequence is TGTGCCAGCAGACCCGACAGGGCCGAGCAGTACTTC. V usage is TRBV6-6 and J usage is TRBJ2-7; 7 positions match TRBD1. This CDR3 has 12 residues. Losses at the gene ends were 6 bases for V and 6 bases for J; bases not matched to a gene: 5. The germline CDR1 and CDR2 sequences are MNHNY and SVGAGI (reference sequence).

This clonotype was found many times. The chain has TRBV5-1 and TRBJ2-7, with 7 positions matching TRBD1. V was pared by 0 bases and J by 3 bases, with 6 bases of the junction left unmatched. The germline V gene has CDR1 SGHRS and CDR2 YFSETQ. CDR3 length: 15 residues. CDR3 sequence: CASSLVGQNLYEQYF. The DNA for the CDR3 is TGCGCCAGCAGCTTGGTGGGACAGAACCTCTACGAGCAGTACTTC.

Here the CDR3 DNA reads TGTGCCAGTAGTATCACTGGGATTGGCGAGCAGTACTTC. Amino acid sequence: CASSITGIGEQYF. The chain carries TRBV19 and TRBJ2-7; D is ambiguous. The CDR3 has 13 amino acids. CDR1 and CDR2 (germline): LNHDA, SQIVND (reference sequence). Between the trimmed V and J ends, which lost 3 bases and 6 bases, there was a span of 12 bases.

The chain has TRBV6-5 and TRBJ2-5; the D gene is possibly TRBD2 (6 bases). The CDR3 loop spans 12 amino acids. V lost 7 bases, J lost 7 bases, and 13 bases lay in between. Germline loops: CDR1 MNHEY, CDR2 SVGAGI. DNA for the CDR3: TGTGCCAGCATGGCCCCCGGGGGGACCCAGTACTTC. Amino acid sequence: CASMAPGGTQYF.

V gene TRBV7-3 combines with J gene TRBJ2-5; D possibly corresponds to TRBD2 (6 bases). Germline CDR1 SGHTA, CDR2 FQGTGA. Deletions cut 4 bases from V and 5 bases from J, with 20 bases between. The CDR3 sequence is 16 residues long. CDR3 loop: CASSSRGLASGETQYF. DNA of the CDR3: TGTGCCAGCAGCTCACGGGGGTTGGCCTCCGGGGAGACCCAGTACTTC.

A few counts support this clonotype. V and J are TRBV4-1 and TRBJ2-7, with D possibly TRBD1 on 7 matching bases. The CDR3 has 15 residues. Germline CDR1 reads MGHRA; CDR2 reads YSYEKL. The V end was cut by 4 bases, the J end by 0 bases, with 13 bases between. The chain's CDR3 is CASSLRGESSYEQYF. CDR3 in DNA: TGCGCCAGCAGCCTCAGGGGGGAAAGCTCCTACGAGCAGTACTTC.

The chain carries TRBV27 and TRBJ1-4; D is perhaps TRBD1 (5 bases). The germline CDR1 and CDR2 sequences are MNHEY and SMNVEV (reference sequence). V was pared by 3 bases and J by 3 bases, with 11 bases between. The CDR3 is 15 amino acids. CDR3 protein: CASSFGTAANEKLFF. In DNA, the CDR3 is TGTGCCAGCAGTTTTGGGACCGCAGCTAATGAAAAACTGTTTTTT.

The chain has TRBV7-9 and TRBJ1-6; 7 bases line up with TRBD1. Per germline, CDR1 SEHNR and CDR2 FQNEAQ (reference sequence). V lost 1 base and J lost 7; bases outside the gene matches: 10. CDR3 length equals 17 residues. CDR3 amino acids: CASSLGTGTGWNSPLHF. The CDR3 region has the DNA TGTGCCAGCAGCTTAGGGACAGGAACCGGGTGGAATTCACCCCTCCACTTT.

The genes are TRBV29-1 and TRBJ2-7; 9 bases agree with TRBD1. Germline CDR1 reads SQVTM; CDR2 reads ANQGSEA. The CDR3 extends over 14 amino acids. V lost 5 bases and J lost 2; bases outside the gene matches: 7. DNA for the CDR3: TGCAGCGTTCTCGGGACAGGGCATACCTACGAGCAGTACTTC. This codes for CSVLGTGHTYEQYF.

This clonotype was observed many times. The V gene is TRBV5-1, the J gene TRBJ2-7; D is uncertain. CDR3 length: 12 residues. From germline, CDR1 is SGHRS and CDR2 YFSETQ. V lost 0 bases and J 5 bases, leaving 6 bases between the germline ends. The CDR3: CASSLDSHEQYF. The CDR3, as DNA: TGCGCCAGCAGCTTGGATAGTCACGAGCAGTACTTC.

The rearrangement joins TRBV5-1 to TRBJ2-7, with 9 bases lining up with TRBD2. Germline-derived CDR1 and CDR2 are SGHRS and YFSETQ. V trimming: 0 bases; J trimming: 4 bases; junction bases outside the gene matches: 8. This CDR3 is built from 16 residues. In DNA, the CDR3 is TGCGCCAGCAGCTTGGTCGGTAGCGGGAGAGGATACGAGCAGTACTTC. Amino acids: CASSLVGSGRGYEQYF. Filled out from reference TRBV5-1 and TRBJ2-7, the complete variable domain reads KAGVTQTPRYLIKTRGQQVTLSCSPISGHRSVSWYQQTPGQGLQFLFEYFSETQRNKGNFPGRFSGRQFSNSRSEMNVSTLELGDSALYLCASSLVGSGRGYEQYFGPGTRLTVT.

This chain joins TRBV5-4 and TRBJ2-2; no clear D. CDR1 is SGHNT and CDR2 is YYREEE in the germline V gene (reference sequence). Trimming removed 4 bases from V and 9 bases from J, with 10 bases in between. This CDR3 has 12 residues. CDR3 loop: CASSPGGRELFF. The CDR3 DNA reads TGTGCCAGCAGCCCGGGTGGGCGGGAGCTGTTTTTT. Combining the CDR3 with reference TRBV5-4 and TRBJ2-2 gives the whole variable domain ETGVTQSPTHLIKTRGQQVTLRCSSQSGHNTVSWYQQALGQGPQFIFQYYREEENGRGNFPPRFSGLQFPNYSSELNVNALELDDSALYLCASSPGGRELFFGEGSRLTVL.

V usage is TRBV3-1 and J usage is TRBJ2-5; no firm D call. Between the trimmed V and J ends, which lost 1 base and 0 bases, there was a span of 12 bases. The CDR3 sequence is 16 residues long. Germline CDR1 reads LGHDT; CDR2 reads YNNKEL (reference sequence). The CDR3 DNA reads TGTGCCAGCAGCCAAGTTTGGGCGACGTACCAAGAGACCCAGTACTTC. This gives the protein CASSQVWATYQETQYF.

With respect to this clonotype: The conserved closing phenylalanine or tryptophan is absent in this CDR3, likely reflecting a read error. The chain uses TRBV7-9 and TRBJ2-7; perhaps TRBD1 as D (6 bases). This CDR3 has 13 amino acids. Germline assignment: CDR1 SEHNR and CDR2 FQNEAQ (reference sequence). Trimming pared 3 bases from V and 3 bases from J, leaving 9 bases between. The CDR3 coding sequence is TGTGCCAGCAGCTTCGACAGGAACTACGAGCAGTACTGC. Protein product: CASSFDRNYEQYC.